These 31 T cell receptor beta chains originate from one sample sequenced in a study of cytotoxic CD8 clonotypes in ibrutinib-treated CLL (dated by TCRdb to the early 2020s). Reading the label with the study, this specimen's time point is: roughly 2 years on ibrutinib. Receptor libraries were prepared by the immunoSEQ multiplex PCR assay. Imported from immuneACCESS, the table was reduced by TCRdb to in-frame sequences with V and J called. These copies leave out some clones; in studies compared against another copy, an unresolved V gene accounts for under half, and the cause of the remainder is not known. Here the sample has about 120,000 clones; about 58% occur a single time. About 40% of the sample lies in the top ten. Sample: PBMCs, taken after 24 months of ibrutinib treatment. These receptors all stem from a human donor with chronic lymphocytic leukemia.

The chain recombines TRBV11-1 with TRBJ2-7, with 12 bases fitting TRBD1. Germline V gives CDR1 SGHAT, CDR2 FQDESV (reference sequence). The junction had 4 bases not matched to a gene; V was cut back by 4 bases and J by 6 bases. The CDR3 length is 14 residues. CDR3 loop: CASSSGTGGGEQYF. The DNA for the CDR3 is TGTGCCAGCAGCTCCGGGACAGGGGGCGGCGAGCAGTACTTC. The full variable domain, in which reference TRBV11-1 and TRBJ2-7 provide the parts outside the CDR3, is EAEVAQSPRYKITEKSQAVAFWCDPISGHATLYWYRQILGQGPELLVQFQDESVVDDSQLPKDRFSAERLKGVDSTLKIQPAELGDSAMYLCASSSGTGGGEQYFGPGTRLTVT.

This chain uses TRBV18 with TRBJ2-7, with D perhaps being TRBD1 or TRBD2 (6 bases each). With 6 bases removed from V and 3 bases from J, the gap between germline ends came to 15 bases. The CDR3 is 14 residues long. Germline V gene data show CDR1 as KGHSH and CDR2 as LQKENI. CDR3 in DNA: TGTGCCAGCTCCCCTCCGGGGGCCAACTACGAGCAGTACTTC. Its translation: CASSPPGANYEQYF.

The chain recombines TRBV11-2 with TRBJ1-1; D is possibly TRBD1 (6 bases). The germline CDR1 and CDR2 sequences are SGHAT and FQNNGV. The CDR3 covers 15 residues. The germline V and J ends were trimmed by 5 bases and 2 bases, with 15 bases remaining between them. The CDR3 sequence is CASSLGYRDNTEAFF. The CDR3 DNA sequence: TGTGCCAGCAGCCTGGGCTACAGGGACAACACTGAAGCTTTCTTT.

V gene TRBV6-1 combines with J gene TRBJ2-2; D gene unclear. Trimming took off 8 bases at V and 5 bases at J, with 9 bases between the two ends. The CDR3 loop spans 12 amino acids. CDR1 MNHNS and CDR2 SASEGT come from the germline V gene. CDR3 sequence (DNA): TGTGCCAGCCGACGAGTAACCGGGGAGCTGTTTTTT. Protein sequence: CASRRVTGELFF.

The chain combines TRBV6-1 with TRBJ2-6; unclear D gene. The CDR3 runs 16 residues. V was pared by 3 bases and J by 0 bases, with 9 bases between. In germline, CDR1 is MNHNS, CDR2 SASEGT. The CDR3 bases are TGTGCCAGCAGTGAGCTCTCACCCTCTGGGGCCAACGTCCTGACTTTC. Its protein product is CASSELSPSGANVLTF.

In this sample, this clone turned up once. The gene calls are TRBV5-6 and TRBJ1-5; 7 bases are shared with TRBD1. Germline CDR1 SGHDT, CDR2 YYEEEE. This CDR3 has 15 residues. The junction had 8 bases not matched to a gene; V was cut back by 4 bases and J by 4 bases. CDR3 region: CASSPRQGKNQPQHF. Here the CDR3 DNA reads TGTGCCAGCAGCCCCCGACAGGGTAAAAATCAGCCCCAGCATTTT.

The sample holds a few counts of this clone. This chain uses TRBV29-1 with TRBJ1-2; TRBD1 matches 8 bases. Germline-derived CDR1 and CDR2 are SQVTM and ANQGSEA. The CDR3 has 13 amino acids. The V segment lost 5 bases and the J segment 6 bases; nucleotides outside the gene matches: 8. This CDR3 reads CSVTDRAGDGYTF. The CDR3 DNA reads TGCAGCGTTACGGACAGGGCTGGGGATGGCTACACCTTC.

This chain uses TRBV2 with TRBJ2-2; TRBD1 matches at 9 bases. This CDR3 has 16 residues. The J segment lost 6 bases and the V segment lost 3 bases, leaving 8 bases of the junction unmatched. Germline assignment: CDR1 SNHLY and CDR2 FYNNEI. The chain's CDR3 is CASSERDRVSSGELFF. CDR3 bases: TGTGCCAGCAGTGAGAGGGACAGGGTATCTTCCGGGGAGCTGTTTTTT.

The chain employs TRBV7-8 and TRBJ1-5; no clear D. Trimming took off 1 base at V and 5 bases at J, with 3 bases between the two ends. Germline V lookup: CDR1 SGHVS, CDR2 FQNEAQ. The CDR3 extends over 12 amino acids. CDR3 in amino acids: CASSLGDQPQHF. The CDR3 DNA reads as TGTGCCAGCAGCTTAGGGGATCAGCCCCAGCATTTT.

CDR3 in DNA: TGCGCCAGCAGACGGGTTAGCTCCTACGAGCAGTACTTC. Translating it yields CASRRVSSYEQYF. V is TRBV5-1 and J is TRBJ2-7; D gene unclear. The germline V gene encodes CDR1 SGHRS and CDR2 YFSETQ. V was cut by 5 bases and J by 0 bases, with 9 bases left in between. The CDR3 consists of 13 residues.

This clone has only a few counts. The chain links TRBV5-4 to TRBJ1-1, with D uncertain. The V gene lost 0 bases and the J gene lost 2 bases, with 8 bases spanning the gap. Germline values: CDR1 SGHNT, CDR2 YYREEE (reference sequence). The CDR3 loop spans 14 amino acids. The CDR3 protein is CASSLASANTEAFF. CDR3 DNA: TGTGCCAGCAGCTTGGCCTCGGCCAACACTGAAGCTTTCTTT.

V usage is TRBV7-2 and J usage is TRBJ2-5; 11 positions agree with TRBD2. V was clipped by 5 bases and J by 7 bases; unmatched bases: 15. Germline V lookup: CDR1 SGHTA, CDR2 FQGNSA. This CDR3 comprises 17 residues. Here the CDR3 reads CASSLDDVAGGIGTQYF. CDR3 bases: TGTGCCAGCAGCCTGGATGACGTAGCGGGGGGGATAGGGACCCAGTACTTC.

V usage is TRBV7-9 and J usage is TRBJ2-5; D unresolved. Trimming left V 0 bases short and J 3 bases short, with 17 bases between. The CDR3 is made up of 17 amino acids. Germline-derived CDR1 and CDR2 are SEHNR and FQNEAQ (reference sequence). The CDR3 nucleotides are TGTGCCAGCAGCTTAGCCGGTTCCCAATTTTTAAAAGAGACCCAGTACTTC. Translating gives CASSLAGSQFLKETQYF.

This clone was observed once. The chain uses TRBV11-3 and TRBJ1-6; TRBD1 is a possible D gene (6 bases). CDR3 length equals 14 residues. V lost 7 bases and J 0 bases, leaving 7 bases between the germline ends. Germline V lookup: CDR1 SGHNT, CDR2 YENEEA. The CDR3 is CASTDSSYNSPLHF. In DNA, the CDR3 is TGTGCCAGCACGGACAGCTCCTATAATTCACCCCTCCACTTT.

V and J are TRBV9 and TRBJ1-2; 10 bases match TRBD1. Germline CDR1 is SGDLS and CDR2 is YYNGEE. The ends lost 5 bases at V and 3 bases at J; junction bases unmatched: 10. The length of the CDR3 is 16 residues. The CDR3 sequence: CASRQDRGLADYGYTF. The CDR3 bases are TGTGCCAGCAGGCAAGACAGGGGGCTGGCTGACTATGGCTACACCTTC.

The chain couples TRBV7-8 to TRBJ1-6, with D tentatively TRBD1 (6 bases). CDR3 length: 15 amino acids. The V and J ends lost 1 base and 19 bases respectively, with 23 bases between them. The germline V gene has CDR1 SGHVS and CDR2 FQNEAQ. The DNA of the CDR3 is TGTGCCAGCAGCTTAGGGAACAGGGTGAGCTCCATCGGTCACTTT. This codes for CASSLGNRVSSIGHF.

This chain links TRBV4-1 with TRBJ1-5; D remains unclear. In germline, CDR1 is MGHRA, CDR2 YSYEKL. This CDR3 is built from 13 residues. V lost 0 bases to trimming and J lost 7 bases, with 7 bases between them. The CDR3: CASSQEGQQPQHF. The CDR3 coding sequence is TGCGCCAGCAGCCAAGAAGGGCAGCAGCCCCAGCATTTT.

The chain uses TRBV7-9 and TRBJ1-2, with D unclear. V lost 3 bases and J lost 2, with 4 bases in between. Germline CDR1 is SEHNR and CDR2 is FQNEAQ (reference sequence). The CDR3 covers 12 residues. CDR3 in DNA: TGTGCCAGCAGCTTCAGCAACTATGGCTACACCTTC. Amino acids: CASSFSNYGYTF.

J is TRBJ2-1 and V is TRBV7-3; no reliable D call. Trimming pared 5 bases from V and 6 bases from J, leaving 11 bases between. This CDR3 has 13 residues. Germline lookup yields CDR1 SGHTA and CDR2 FQGTGA. This chain's CDR3 is CASSLSSINEQFF. Here the CDR3 DNA reads TGTGCCAGCAGCCTATCCTCCATCAATGAGCAGTTCTTC.

V is TRBV5-5 and J is TRBJ2-5; D perhaps matches TRBD1 (6 bases). Germline V gene lookup returns CDR1 SGHKS and CDR2 YYEKEE (reference sequence). The CDR3 length is 12 residues. V was clipped by 5 bases and J by 2 bases, with 7 bases between them. CDR3 in amino acids: CASSGTQETQYF. CDR3 DNA: TGTGCCAGCAGTGGGACACAAGAGACCCAGTACTTC. The full variable domain, its missing parts supplied by reference TRBV5-5 and TRBJ2-5, is DAGVTQSPTHLIKTRGQQVTLRCSPISGHKSVSWYQQVLGQGPQFIFQYYEKEERGRGNFPDRFSARQFPNYSSELNVNALLLGDSALYLCASSGTQETQYFGPGTRLLVL.

This clone was counted at least ten times. The rearrangement uses TRBV5-1 and TRBJ1-2, with D maybe TRBD1 (5 bases). Trimming shortened V by 4 bases and J by 1 base, and 17 bases separated the two germline ends. Germline lookup yields CDR1 SGHRS and CDR2 YFSETQ. This CDR3 region has 16 residues. The CDR3 region has the DNA TGCGCCAGCAGCACCGGGACTGAGGTGGGTAACTATGGCTACACCTTC. The encoded protein is CASSTGTEVGNYGYTF.

The chain couples TRBV2 to TRBJ1-6; 7 bases match TRBD1. CDR3 size: 15 residues. CDR1 is SNHLY, CDR2 FYNNEI, per germline. Losses at the gene ends were 5 bases for V and 6 bases for J; bases not matched to a gene: 7. CDR3 nucleotide sequence: TGTGCCAGCAGTCAACGACAGGGCTCTAATTCACCCCTCCACTTT. It yields the protein CASSQRQGSNSPLHF.

The chain joins TRBV2 to TRBJ2-7, with TRBD1 matching 8 bases. This CDR3 spans 13 amino acids. Looked up from germline, CDR1 is SNHLY and CDR2 is FYNNEI. Trimming removed 8 bases from V and 1 base from J; junction bases left unmatched: 4. In nucleotides, the CDR3 is TGTGCCAGCTCCACAGGGGGATCCTACGAGCAGTACTTC. Amino acid sequence: CASSTGGSYEQYF.

The V and J genes are TRBV5-1 and TRBJ1-2, with D possibly being TRBD1 (5 bases). Looked up from germline, CDR1 is SGHRS and CDR2 is YFSETQ. V lost 4 bases and J lost 4, with 11 bases in between. The CDR3 is 13 residues long. The CDR3 reads CASSPGDSYGYTF. The CDR3 region has the DNA TGCGCCAGCAGCCCTGGGGACTCCTATGGCTACACCTTC. The full variable domain, with the rest looked up from reference TRBV5-1 and TRBJ1-2, is KAGVTQTPRYLIKTRGQQVTLSCSPISGHRSVSWYQQTPGQGLQFLFEYFSETQRNKGNFPGRFSGRQFSNSRSEMNVSTLELGDSALYLCASSPGDSYGYTFGSGTRLTVV.

The chain has TRBV9 and TRBJ2-2; D possibly corresponds to TRBD2 (5 bases). Germline loops: CDR1 SGDLS, CDR2 YYNGEE. V shed 2 bases and J shed 10 bases, with 18 bases lying between them. CDR3 length: 15 residues. The CDR3, as DNA: TGTGCCAGCAGCGTTGACTACACCCCTCTCGAGGAGCTGTTTTTT. Its translation: CASSVDYTPLEELFF.

This clone was seen a handful of times. This chain uses TRBV9 with TRBJ2-5; tentative D call: TRBD2 (5 bases). This CDR3 has 16 amino acids. The germline V gene has CDR1 SGDLS and CDR2 YYNGEE. V lost 0 bases and J lost 7, with 19 bases in between. CDR3 DNA: TGTGCCAGCAGCGTAGCCCCCGGAAACCCTCGGGGGACCCAGTACTTC. Protein: CASSVAPGNPRGTQYF.

The chain uses TRBV29-1 and TRBJ2-5, with 8 bases lining up with TRBD2. V was pared by 2 bases and J by 1 base, with 6 bases of the junction left unmatched. Per germline, CDR1 SQVTM and CDR2 ANQGSEA. The CDR3 spans 15 residues. The CDR3: CSVESSGAFQETQYF. The CDR3 DNA reads TGCAGCGTTGAAAGTAGCGGGGCTTTCCAAGAGACCCAGTACTTC.

This clone was counted only a few times. J is TRBJ1-3 and V is TRBV9, with a weak D call TRBD1 (5 bases). The V gene lost 0 bases and the J gene lost 2 bases, with 12 bases spanning the gap. The CDR3 covers 16 residues. Germline-derived CDR1 and CDR2 are SGDLS and YYNGEE. In DNA form, the CDR3 reads TGTGCCAGCAGCGTAGCCCCCACAGGAACTGGAAACACCATATATTTT. Translated: CASSVAPTGTGNTIYF.

The chain recombines TRBV2 with TRBJ1-1; 7 bases map to TRBD1. The V gene end was trimmed by 1 base and the J gene end by 7 bases; junction bases not matched to a gene: 3. Germline CDR1 reads SNHLY; CDR2 reads FYNNEI. The CDR3 covers 13 residues. CDR3 sequence reads: CASSEVQGGEAFF. CDR3 in DNA: TGTGCCAGCAGTGAAGTGCAGGGGGGTGAAGCTTTCTTT.

This clone has only one observation. The DNA for the CDR3 is TGTGCCAGCAGTGTTAGGGGGCAAGAGACCCAGTACTTC. Its protein is CASSVRGQETQYF. The V and J genes are TRBV2 and TRBJ2-5; tentatively, D is TRBD1 (6 bases). This CDR3 region has 13 residues. The germline V gene has CDR1 SNHLY and CDR2 FYNNEI. V lost 4 bases to trimming and J lost 2 bases, with 8 bases between them.

This clone was seen only a few times. Other DNA sequences within the sample encode an identical CDR3. The rearrangement uses TRBV30 and TRBJ2-7; D gene unclear. Per the germline V gene, CDR1 is GTSNPN and CDR2 is SVGIG (reference sequence). This CDR3 is 11 amino acids long. The V end was cut by 0 bases, the J end by 0 bases, with 0 bases between. As DNA, the CDR3 is TGTGCCTGGAGTGTCTCCTACGAGCAGTACTTC. It specifies CAWSVSYEQYF.